This T cell receptor beta chain was profiled in a study of cytomegalovirus exposure and HLA in healthy donors. The CDR3 has 16 amino acids. Trimming took 6 bases from V and 0 from J; bases not matched to a gene: 7. Germline V gene sequence: CDR1 MNHEY, CDR2 SMNVEV (reference sequence). In regard to this clone: Antigen unknown.

Findings of the study overall: According to a subsequent analysis, TCR clusters from the first cohort were inclined to appear together in the 120 validation repertoires. Associated with cytomegalovirus, according to the listing, were around 160 TCR beta chains.

Clones were read by immunoSEQ multiplex PCR, and TCRdb kept only the in-frame ones, dropping some. The top ten clones hold 0.8% to 1.2% of a sample with about 58,000 clones, about 92% of them seen once. The gene calls are TRBV27 and TRBJ2-1, with 8 bases identical to TRBD1. The receptor was derived from a man aged 18 to 29 in good health and CMV-seronegative. The sequencing sample was made of PBMCs. The DNA of the CDR3 is TGTGCCAGCAGCCAGAACAGGGGGAGCTCCTACAATGAGCAGTTCTTC. Translated: CASSQNRGSSYNEQFF.